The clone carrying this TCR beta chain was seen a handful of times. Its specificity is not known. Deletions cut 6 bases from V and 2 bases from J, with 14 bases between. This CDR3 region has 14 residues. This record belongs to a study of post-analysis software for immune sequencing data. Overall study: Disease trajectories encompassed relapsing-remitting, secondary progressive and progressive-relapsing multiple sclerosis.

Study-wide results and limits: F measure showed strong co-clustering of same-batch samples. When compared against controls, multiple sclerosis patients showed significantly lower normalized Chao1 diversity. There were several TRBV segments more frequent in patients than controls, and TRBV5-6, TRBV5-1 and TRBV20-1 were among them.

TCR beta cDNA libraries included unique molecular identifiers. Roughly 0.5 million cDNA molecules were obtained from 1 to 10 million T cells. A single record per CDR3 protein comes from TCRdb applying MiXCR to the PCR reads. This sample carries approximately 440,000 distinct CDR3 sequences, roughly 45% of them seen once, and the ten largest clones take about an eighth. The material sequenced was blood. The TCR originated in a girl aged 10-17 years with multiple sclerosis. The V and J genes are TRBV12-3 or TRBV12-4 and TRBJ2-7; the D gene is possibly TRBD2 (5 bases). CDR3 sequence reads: CASRADGLAYEQYF. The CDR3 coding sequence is TGTGCCAGCAGGGCTGATGGACTGGCCTACGAGCAGTACTTC.